This T cell receptor (beta chain) was recovered during a study of CDR3 diversity in severe acne. V lost 4 bases and J lost 3, with 18 bases in between. The CDR3 is made up of 17 amino acids. The germline V gene has CDR1 MGHRA and CDR2 YSYEKL. A single record per CDR3 protein comes from TCRdb applying MiXCR to the PCR reads. The sample lists about 97,000 distinct CDR3 sequences; about half were seen once. The sequenced sample was blood. This chain links TRBV4-1 with TRBJ1-4, with D hard to call. This TCR came from a male donor with acne. DNA for the CDR3: TGCGCCAGCAGCCGAGTTGCCTGGACGGTTGCTAATGAAAAACTGTTTTTT. It is translated as CASSRVAWTVANEKLFF.